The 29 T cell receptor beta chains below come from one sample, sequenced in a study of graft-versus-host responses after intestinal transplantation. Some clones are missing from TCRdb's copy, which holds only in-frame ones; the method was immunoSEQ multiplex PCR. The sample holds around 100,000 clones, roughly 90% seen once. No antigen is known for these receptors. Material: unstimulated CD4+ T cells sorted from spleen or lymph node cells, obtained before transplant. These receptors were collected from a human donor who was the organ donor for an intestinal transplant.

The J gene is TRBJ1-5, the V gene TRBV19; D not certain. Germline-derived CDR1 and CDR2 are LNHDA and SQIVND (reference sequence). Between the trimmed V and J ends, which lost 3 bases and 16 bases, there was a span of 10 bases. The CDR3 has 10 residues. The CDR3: CASSMSGDHF. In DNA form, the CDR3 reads TGTGCCAGTAGTATGTCCGGAGACCATTTT.

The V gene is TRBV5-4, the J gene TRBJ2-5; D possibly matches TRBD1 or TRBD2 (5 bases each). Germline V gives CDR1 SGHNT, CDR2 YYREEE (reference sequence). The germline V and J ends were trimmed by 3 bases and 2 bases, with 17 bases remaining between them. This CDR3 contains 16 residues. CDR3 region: CASSYQWGTLQETQYF. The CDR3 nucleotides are TGTGCCAGCAGCTACCAATGGGGGACCCTTCAAGAGACCCAGTACTTC. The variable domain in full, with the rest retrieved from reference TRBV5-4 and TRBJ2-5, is ETGVTQSPTHLIKTRGQQVTLRCSSQSGHNTVSWYQQALGQGPQFIFQYYREEENGRGNFPPRFSGLQFPNYSSELNVNALELDDSALYLCASSYQWGTLQETQYFGPGTRLLVL.

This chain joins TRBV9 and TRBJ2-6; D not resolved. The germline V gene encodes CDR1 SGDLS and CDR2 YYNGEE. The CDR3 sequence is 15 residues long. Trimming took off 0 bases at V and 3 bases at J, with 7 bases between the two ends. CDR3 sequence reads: CASSVEGDGANVLTF. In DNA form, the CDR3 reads TGTGCCAGCAGCGTAGAAGGAGATGGGGCCAACGTCCTGACTTTC.

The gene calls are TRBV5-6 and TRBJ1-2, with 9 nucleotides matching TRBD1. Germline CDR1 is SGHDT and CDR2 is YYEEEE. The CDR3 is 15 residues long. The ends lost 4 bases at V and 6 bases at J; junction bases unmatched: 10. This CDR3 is CASSLRDRVLHGYTF. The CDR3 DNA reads TGTGCCAGCAGCCTGCGGGACAGGGTACTCCATGGCTACACCTTC.

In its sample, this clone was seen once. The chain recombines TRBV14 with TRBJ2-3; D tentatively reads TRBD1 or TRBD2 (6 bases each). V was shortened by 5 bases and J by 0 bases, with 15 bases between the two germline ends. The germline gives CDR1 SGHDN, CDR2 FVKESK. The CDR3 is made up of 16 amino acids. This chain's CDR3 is CASSALGAGSTDTQYF. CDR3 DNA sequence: TGTGCCAGCAGCGCCTTGGGGGCGGGGAGCACAGATACGCAGTATTTT.

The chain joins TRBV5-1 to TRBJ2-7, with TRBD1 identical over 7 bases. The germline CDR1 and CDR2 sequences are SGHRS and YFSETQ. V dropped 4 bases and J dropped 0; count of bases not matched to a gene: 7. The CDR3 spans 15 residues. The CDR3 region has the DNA TGCGCCAGCAGCCCTGGACAGGCATACTCCTACGAGCAGTACTTC. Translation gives CASSPGQAYSYEQYF.

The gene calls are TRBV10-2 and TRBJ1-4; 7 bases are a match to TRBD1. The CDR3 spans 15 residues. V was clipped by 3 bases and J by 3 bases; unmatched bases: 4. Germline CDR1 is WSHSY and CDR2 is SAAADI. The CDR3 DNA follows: TGCGCCAGCAGTGATATCGGGACAGCTAATGAAAAACTGTTTTTT. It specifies CASSDIGTANEKLFF.

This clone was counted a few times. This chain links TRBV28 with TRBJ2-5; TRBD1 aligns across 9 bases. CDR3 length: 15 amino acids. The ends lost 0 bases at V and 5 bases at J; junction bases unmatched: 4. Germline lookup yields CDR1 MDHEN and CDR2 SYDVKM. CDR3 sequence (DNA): TGTGCCAGCAGTTTATGGGTAACAGGGGGCGAGACCCAGTACTTC. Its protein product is CASSLWVTGGETQYF.

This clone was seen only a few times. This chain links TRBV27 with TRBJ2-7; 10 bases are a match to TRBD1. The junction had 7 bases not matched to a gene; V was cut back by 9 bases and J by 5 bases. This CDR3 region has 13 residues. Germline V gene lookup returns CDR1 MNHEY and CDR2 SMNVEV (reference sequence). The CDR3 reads CASKGQGLHEQYF. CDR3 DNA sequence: TGTGCCAGTAAGGGACAGGGGTTACACGAGCAGTACTTC.

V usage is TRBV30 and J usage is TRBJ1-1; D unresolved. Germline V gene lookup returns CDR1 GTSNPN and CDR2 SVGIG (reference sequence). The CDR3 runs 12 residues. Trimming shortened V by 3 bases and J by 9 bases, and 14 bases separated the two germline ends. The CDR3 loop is CAWRGFRLQAFF. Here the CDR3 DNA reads TGTGCCTGGAGGGGATTCCGCCTCCAAGCTTTCTTT.

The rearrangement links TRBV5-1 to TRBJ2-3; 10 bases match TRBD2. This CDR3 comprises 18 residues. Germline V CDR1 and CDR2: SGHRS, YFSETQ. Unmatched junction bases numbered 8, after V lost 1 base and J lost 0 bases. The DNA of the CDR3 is TGCGCCAGCAGCTTGTTCAGCGGGGGGGTCCAAAGCACAGATACGCAGTATTTT. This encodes CASSLFSGGVQSTDTQYF. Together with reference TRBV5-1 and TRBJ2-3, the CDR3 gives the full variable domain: KAGVTQTPRYLIKTRGQQVTLSCSPISGHRSVSWYQQTPGQGLQFLFEYFSETQRNKGNFPGRFSGRQFSNSRSEMNVSTLELGDSALYLCASSLFSGGVQSTDTQYFGPGTRLTVL.

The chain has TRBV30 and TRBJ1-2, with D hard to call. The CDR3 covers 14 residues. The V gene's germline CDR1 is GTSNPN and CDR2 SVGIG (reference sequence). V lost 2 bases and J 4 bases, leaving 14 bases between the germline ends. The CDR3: CAWSRDVSAYGYTF. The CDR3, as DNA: TGTGCCTGGAGTCGAGACGTGTCTGCCTATGGCTACACCTTC.

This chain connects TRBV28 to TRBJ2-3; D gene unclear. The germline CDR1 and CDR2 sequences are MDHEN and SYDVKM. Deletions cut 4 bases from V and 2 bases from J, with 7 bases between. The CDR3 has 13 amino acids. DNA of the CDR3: TGTGCCAGCAGTTACCCCCCCACAGATACGCAGTATTTT. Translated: CASSYPPTDTQYF.

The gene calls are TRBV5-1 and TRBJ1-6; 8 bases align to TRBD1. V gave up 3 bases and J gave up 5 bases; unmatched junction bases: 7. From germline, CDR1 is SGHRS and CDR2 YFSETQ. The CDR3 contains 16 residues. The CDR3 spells CASSYRGLIDNSPLHF. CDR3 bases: TGCGCCAGCAGCTACAGGGGGTTAATAGATAATTCACCCCTCCACTTT.

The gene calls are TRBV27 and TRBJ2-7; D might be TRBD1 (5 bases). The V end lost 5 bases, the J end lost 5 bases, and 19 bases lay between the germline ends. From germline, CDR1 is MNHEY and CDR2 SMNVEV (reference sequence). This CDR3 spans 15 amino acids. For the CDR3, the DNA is TGTGCCAGCAGTCCTCTGGGGCAGGTTCGGGACGAGCAGTACTTC. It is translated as CASSPLGQVRDEQYF.

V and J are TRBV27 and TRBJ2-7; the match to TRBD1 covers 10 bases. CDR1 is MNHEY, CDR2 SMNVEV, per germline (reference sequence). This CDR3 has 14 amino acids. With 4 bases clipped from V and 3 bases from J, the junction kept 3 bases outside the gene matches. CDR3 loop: CASSYRDRGYEQYF. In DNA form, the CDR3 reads TGTGCCAGCAGTTATAGGGACAGGGGCTACGAGCAGTACTTC.

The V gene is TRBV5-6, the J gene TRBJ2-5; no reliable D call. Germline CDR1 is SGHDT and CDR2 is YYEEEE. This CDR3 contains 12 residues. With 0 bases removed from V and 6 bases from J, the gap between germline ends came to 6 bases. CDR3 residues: CASSLDVQTQYF. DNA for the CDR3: TGTGCCAGCAGCTTGGATGTACAGACCCAGTACTTC.

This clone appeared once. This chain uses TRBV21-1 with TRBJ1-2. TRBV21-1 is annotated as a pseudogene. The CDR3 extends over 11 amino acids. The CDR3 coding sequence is TGTGCCAGCAGCATAATAAATGGCTACACCTTC. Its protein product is CASSIINGYTF.

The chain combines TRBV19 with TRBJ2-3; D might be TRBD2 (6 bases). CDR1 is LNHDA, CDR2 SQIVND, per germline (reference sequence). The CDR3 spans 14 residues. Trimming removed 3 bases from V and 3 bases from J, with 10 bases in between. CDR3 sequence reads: CASSILGGTDTQYF. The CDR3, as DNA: TGTGCCAGTAGTATCTTGGGAGGAACAGATACGCAGTATTTT.

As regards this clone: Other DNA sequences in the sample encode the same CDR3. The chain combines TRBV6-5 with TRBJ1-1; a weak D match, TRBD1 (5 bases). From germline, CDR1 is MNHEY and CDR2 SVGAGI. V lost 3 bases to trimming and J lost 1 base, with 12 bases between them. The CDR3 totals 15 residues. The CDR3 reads CASSYSIRANTEAFF. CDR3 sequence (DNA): TGTGCCAGCAGTTATTCCATCAGGGCGAACACTGAAGCTTTCTTT.

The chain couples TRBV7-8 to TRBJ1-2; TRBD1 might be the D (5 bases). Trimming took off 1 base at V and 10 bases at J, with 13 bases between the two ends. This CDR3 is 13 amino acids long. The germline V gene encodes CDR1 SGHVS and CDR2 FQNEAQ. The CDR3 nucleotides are TGTGCCAGCAGCTTAGTGCGGTCAGGGTACTACACCTTC. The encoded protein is CASSLVRSGYYTF.

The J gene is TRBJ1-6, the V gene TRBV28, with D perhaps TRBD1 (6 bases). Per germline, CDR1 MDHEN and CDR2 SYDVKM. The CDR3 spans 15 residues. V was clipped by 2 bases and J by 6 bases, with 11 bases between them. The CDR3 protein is CASSLGGPGNSPLHF. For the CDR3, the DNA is TGTGCCAGCAGTTTAGGGGGGCCGGGTAATTCACCCCTCCACTTT.

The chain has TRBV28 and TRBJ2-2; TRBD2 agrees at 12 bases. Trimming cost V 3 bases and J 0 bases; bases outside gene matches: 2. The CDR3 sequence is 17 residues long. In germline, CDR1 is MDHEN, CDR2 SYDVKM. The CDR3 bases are TGTGCCAGCAGTTTCCCTAGCGGGGGGGCGAACACCGGGGAGCTGTTTTTT. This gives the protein CASSFPSGGANTGELFF.

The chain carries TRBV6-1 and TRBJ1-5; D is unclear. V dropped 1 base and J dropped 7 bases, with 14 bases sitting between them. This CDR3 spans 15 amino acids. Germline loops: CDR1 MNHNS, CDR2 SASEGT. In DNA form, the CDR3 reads TGTGCCAGCAGTGAAGGTGTAGGGTTCACCCAGCCCCAGCATTTT. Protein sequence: CASSEGVGFTQPQHF.

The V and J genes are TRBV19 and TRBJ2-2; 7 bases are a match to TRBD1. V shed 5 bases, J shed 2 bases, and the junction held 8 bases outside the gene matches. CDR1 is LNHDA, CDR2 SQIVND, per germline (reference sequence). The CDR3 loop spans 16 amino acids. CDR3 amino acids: CASSGRTGANTGELFF. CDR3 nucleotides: TGTGCCAGTAGTGGACGGACAGGAGCTAACACCGGGGAGCTGTTTTTT.

CDR3 sequence reads: CAWSVDGNQPQHF. In DNA, the CDR3 is TGTGCCTGGAGTGTAGATGGGAATCAGCCCCAGCATTTT. The chain links TRBV30 to TRBJ1-5, with no clear D. V lost 0 bases and J lost 4, with 7 bases in between. The CDR3 extends over 13 amino acids. Looked up from germline, CDR1 is GTSNPN and CDR2 is SVGIG (reference sequence).

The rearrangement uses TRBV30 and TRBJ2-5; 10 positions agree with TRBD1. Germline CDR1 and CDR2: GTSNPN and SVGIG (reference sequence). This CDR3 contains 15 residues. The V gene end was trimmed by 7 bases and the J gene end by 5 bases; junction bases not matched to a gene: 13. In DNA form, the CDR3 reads TGTGCCTTTCAACGGGACAGGGGTTTTTGGGAGACCCAGTACTTC. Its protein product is CAFQRDRGFWETQYF.

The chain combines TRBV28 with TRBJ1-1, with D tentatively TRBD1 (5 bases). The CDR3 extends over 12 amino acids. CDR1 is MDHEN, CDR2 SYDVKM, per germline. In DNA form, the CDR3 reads TGTGCAACCAAGACAGTATACACTGAAGCTTTCTTT. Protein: CATKTVYTEAFF.

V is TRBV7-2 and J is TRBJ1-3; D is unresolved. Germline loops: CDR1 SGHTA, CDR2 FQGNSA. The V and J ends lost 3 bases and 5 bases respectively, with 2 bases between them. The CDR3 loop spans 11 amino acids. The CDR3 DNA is TGTGCCAGCAGCTTGCGAAACACCATATATTTT. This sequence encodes CASSLRNTIYF.